One and the same sample provided the 8 T cell receptor beta chains below, sequenced in a study of T-cell memory formation after mild COVID-19. TCRdb independently ran MiXCR on the 5' RACE reads; one entry per CDR3 protein. The sample lists hundreds of thousands of distinct CDR3 sequences, about a sixth seen once, with more than 10% in the top ten. The specimen sequenced was PBMCs or a T cell subset sorted from them (not recorded which). The receptor source for this set is an adult woman who had mild COVID-19 (a few samples of this study predate the infection). Cell type and time point are not known.

The rearrangement joins TRBV19 to TRBJ2-1; 8 nucleotides agree with TRBD2. The germline V gene encodes CDR1 LNHDA and CDR2 SQIVND (reference sequence). The CDR3 is made up of 15 amino acids. V gave up 7 bases and J gave up 2 bases; unmatched junction bases: 7. CDR3 amino acids: CASTIAGSAYNEQFF. CDR3 bases: TGTGCCAGTACCATAGCGGGGTCCGCCTACAATGAGCAGTTCTTC.

The genes are TRBV20-1 and TRBJ2-3; 9 positions match TRBD2. The CDR3 sequence is 15 residues long. The junction had 9 bases not matched to a gene; V was cut back by 3 bases and J by 5 bases. Germline CDR1 DFQATT, CDR2 SNEGSKA (reference sequence). The CDR3 DNA reads as TGCAGTGCTAGCCTGCGGGGGGGCCGGGTAGATACGCAGTATTTT. Its protein product is CSASLRGGRVDTQYF.

A few counts support this clonotype. The chain uses TRBV10-3 and TRBJ2-5; 9 bases are shared with TRBD2. Germline V gives CDR1 ENHRY, CDR2 SYGVKD. V was clipped by 11 bases and J by 5 bases; unmatched bases: 3. This CDR3 region has 11 residues. The CDR3: CAGGGGETQYF. The CDR3 DNA sequence: TGTGCCGGCGGGGGGGGTGAGACCCAGTACTTC.

The chain joins TRBV9 to TRBJ1-2, with TRBD1 matching 10 bases. Germline values: CDR1 SGDLS, CDR2 YYNGEE. The V gene end was trimmed by 3 bases and the J gene end by 3 bases; junction bases not matched to a gene: 8. The CDR3 has 16 residues. The CDR3 bases are TGTGCCAGCAGCGCCCCGGGACAGGGGTTAGACTATGGCTACACCTTC. Translating gives CASSAPGQGLDYGYTF.

This clonotype came up a few times. An end of the junction does not agree with germline; a read error may underlie this. The chain links TRBV3-1 to TRBJ2-4; TRBD1 matches at 10 bases. Germline CDR1 and CDR2: LGHDT and YNNKEL (reference sequence). This CDR3 region has 13 residues. CDR3 nucleotides: TGTGCCAGCAGCCCCCCGAAGGGACAGGGGTTTCACTTC. This sequence encodes CASSPPKGQGFHF.

This chain links TRBV10-3 with TRBJ2-7, with 11 bases fitting TRBD1. The germline CDR1 and CDR2 sequences are ENHRY and SYGVKD. The V and J ends lost 2 bases and 3 bases, in that order; junction bases with no gene match: 9. The CDR3 has 17 amino acids. The CDR3 bases are TGTGCCATCAGTGAGGGCCCCCGGACAGGGGGCGGCTACGAGCAGTACTTC. Its translation is CAISEGPRTGGGYEQYF.

The chain carries TRBV6-1 and TRBJ1-1; D gene ambiguous. The CDR3 spans 14 residues. Trimming left V 6 bases short and J 4 bases short, with 15 bases between. Germline lookup yields CDR1 MNHNS and CDR2 SASEGT. CDR3 bases: TGTGCCAGCAGAGTCGGGCCCGGGAGCACTGAAGCTTTCTTT. As protein: CASRVGPGSTEAFF.

This chain links TRBV20-1 with TRBJ2-7; 7 bases align to TRBD1. Looked up from germline, CDR1 is DFQATT and CDR2 is SNEGSKA (reference sequence). V gave up 1 base and J gave up 5 bases; unmatched junction bases: 14. The CDR3 length is 16 residues. The CDR3 here is CSARALDRNDWNEQYF. The CDR3 nucleotides are TGCAGTGCTAGAGCCCTGGACAGGAACGATTGGAACGAGCAGTACTTC.